This T cell receptor beta chain comes out of a study of monozygotic twins with inflammatory bowel disease. TCRdb re-called the 5' RACE reads and gives one entry per CDR3 protein, without DNA. This sample's table reports about 300,000 distinct CDR3 sequences. The CDR3 length is 16 residues. Germline assignment: CDR1 SGHTA and CDR2 FQGNSA. J is TRBJ2-4 and V is TRBV7-2; as DNA is missing, the TRBD1 call by TCRdb cannot be tested. The sample consisted of blood. This TCR came from a human donor with ulcerative colitis or Crohn's disease, or a healthy co-twin of an affected twin (not recorded which). The CDR3: CASSQGFGSSKNIQYF. Variable domain in full (rest from reference TRBV7-2 and TRBJ2-4): GAGVSQSPSNKVTEKGKDVELRCDPISGHTALYWYRQSLGQGLEFLIYFQGNSAPDKSGLPSDRFSAERTGGSVSTLTIQRTQQEDSAVYLCASSQGFGSSKNIQYFGAGTRLSVL.